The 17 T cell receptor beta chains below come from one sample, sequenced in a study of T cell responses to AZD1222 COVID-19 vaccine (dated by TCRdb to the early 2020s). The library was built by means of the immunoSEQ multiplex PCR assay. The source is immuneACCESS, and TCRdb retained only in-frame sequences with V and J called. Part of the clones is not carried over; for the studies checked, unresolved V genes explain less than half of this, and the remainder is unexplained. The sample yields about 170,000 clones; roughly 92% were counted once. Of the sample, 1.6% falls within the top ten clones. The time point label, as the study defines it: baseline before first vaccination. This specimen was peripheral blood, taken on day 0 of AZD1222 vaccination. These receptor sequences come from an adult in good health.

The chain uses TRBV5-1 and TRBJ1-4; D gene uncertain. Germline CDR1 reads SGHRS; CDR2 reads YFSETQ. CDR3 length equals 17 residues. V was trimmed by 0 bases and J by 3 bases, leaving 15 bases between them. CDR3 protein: CASSLVPGGGPNEKLFF. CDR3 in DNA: TGCGCCAGCAGCTTGGTGCCAGGAGGAGGGCCTAATGAAAAACTGTTTTTT.

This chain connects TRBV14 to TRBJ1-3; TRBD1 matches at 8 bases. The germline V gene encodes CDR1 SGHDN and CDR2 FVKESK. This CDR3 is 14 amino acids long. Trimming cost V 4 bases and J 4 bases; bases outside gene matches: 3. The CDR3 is CASSRTGFGNTIYF. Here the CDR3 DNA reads TGTGCCAGCAGCCGGACAGGGTTCGGAAACACCATATATTTT.

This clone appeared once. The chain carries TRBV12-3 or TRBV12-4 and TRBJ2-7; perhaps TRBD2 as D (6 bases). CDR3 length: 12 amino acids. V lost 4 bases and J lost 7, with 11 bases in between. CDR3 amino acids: CASSSRRGEQYF. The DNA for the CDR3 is TGTGCCAGCAGTTCCAGACGGGGGGAGCAGTACTTC.

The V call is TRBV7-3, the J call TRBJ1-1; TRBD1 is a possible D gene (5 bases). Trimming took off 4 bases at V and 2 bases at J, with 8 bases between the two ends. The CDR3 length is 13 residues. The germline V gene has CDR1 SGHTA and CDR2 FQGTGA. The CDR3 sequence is CASSSRVNTEAFF. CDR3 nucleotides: TGTGCCAGCAGCTCCAGGGTAAACACTGAAGCTTTCTTT.

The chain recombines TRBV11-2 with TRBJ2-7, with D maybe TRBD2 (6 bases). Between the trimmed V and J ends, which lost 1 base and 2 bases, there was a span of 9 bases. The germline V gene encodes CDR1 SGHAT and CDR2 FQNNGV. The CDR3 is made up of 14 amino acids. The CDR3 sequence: CASSLGPGAYEQYF. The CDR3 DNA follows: TGTGCCAGCAGCTTAGGGCCGGGGGCCTACGAGCAGTACTTC.

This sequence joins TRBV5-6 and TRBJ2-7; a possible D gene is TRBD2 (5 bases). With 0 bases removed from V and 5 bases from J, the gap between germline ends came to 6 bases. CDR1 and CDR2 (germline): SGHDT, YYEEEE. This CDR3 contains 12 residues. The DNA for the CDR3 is TGTGCCAGCAGCTTGGCCGGGGACGAGCAGTACTTC. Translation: CASSLAGDEQYF.

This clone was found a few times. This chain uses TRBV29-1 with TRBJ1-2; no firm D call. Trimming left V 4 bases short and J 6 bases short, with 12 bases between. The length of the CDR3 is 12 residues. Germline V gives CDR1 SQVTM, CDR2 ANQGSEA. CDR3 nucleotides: TGCAGCGTTGTTCACACCCTTCATGGCTACACCTTC. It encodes CSVVHTLHGYTF.

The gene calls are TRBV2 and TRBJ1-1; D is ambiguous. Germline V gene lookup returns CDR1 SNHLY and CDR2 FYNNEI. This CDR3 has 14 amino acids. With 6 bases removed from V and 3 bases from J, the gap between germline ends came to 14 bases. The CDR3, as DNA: TGTGCCAGCAGGAATGGTCGAGTGGACACTGAAGCTTTCTTT. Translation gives CASRNGRVDTEAFF.

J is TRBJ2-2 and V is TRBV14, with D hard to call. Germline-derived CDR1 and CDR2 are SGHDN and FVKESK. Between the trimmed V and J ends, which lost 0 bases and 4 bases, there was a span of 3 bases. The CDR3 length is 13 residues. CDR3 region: CASSQDFTGELFF. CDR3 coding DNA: TGTGCCAGCAGCCAAGATTTCACCGGGGAGCTGTTTTTT. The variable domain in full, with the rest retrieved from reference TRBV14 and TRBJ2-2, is EAGVTQFPSHSVIEKGQTVTLRCDPISGHDNLYWYRRVMGKEIKFLLHFVKESKQDESGMPNNRFLAERTGGTYSTLKVQPAELEDSGVYFCASSQDFTGELFFGEGSRLTVL.

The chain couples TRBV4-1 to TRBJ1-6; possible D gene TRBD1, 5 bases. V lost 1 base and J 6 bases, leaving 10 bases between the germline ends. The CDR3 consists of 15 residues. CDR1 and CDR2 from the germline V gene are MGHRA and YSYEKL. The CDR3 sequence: CASSQAGFGNSPLHF. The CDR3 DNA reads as TGCGCCAGCAGCCAAGCAGGGTTCGGTAATTCACCCCTCCACTTT.

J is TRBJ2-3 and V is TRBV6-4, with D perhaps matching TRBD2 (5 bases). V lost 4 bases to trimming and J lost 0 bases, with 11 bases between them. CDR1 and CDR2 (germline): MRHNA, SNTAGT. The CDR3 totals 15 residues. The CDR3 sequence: CASSARGSSTDTQYF. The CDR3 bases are TGTGCCAGCAGTGCTCGGGGATCTAGCACAGATACGCAGTATTTT.

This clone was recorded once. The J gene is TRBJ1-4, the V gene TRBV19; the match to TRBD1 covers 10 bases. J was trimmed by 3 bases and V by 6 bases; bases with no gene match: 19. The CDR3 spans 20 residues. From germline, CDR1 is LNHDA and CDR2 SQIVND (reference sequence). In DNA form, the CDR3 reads TGTGCCAGTAGCTTAAATCCGGGACAGGGGTGGAAAGAAGCTAATGAAAAACTGTTTTTT. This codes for CASSLNPGQGWKEANEKLFF.

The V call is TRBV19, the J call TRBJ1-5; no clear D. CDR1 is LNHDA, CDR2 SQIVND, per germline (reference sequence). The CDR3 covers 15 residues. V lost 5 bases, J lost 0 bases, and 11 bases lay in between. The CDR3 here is CASSVSVYSNQPQHF. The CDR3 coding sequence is TGTGCCAGTAGTGTATCTGTTTATAGCAATCAGCCCCAGCATTTT.

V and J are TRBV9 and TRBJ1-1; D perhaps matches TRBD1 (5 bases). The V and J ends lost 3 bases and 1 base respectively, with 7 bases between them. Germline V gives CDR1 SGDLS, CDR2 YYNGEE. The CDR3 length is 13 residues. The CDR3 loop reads CASSATGNTEAFF. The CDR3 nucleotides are TGTGCCAGCAGCGCCACAGGGAACACTGAAGCTTTCTTT.

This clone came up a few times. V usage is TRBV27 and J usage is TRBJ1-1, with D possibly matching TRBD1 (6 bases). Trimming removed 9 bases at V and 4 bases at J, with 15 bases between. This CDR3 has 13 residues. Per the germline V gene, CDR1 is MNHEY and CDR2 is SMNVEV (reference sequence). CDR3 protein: CASRGGASTEAFF. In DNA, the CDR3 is TGTGCCAGTCGGGGGGGGGCCAGCACTGAAGCTTTCTTT.

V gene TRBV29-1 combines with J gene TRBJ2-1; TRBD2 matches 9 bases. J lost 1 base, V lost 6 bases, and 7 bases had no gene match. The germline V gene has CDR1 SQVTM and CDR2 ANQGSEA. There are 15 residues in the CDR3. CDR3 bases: TGCAGCGTCGCACGGACTAGCGCTTCCTACAATGAGCAGTTCTTC. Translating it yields CSVARTSASYNEQFF.

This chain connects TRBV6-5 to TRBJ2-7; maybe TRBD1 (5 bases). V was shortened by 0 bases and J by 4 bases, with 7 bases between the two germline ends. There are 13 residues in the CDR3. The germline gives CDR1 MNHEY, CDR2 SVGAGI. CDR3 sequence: CASSYSRGYEQYF. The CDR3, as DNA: TGTGCCAGCAGTTACTCTAGGGGATACGAGCAGTACTTC.